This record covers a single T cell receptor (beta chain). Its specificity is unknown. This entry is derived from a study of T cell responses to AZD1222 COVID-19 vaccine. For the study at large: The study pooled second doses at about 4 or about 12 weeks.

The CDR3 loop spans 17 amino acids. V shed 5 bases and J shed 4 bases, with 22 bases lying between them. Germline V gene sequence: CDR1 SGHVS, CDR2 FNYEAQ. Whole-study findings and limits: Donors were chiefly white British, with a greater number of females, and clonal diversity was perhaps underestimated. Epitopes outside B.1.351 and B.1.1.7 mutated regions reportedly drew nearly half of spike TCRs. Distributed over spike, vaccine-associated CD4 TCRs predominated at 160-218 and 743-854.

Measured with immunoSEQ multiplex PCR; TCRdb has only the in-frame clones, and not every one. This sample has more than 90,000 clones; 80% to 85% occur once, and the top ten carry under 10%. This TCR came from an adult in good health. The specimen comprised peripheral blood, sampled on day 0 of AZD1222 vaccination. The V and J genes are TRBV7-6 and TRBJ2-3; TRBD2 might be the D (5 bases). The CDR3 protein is CASSLLVVAEEADTQYF. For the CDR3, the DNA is TGTGCCAGCAGCCTGTTGGTTGTGGCCGAGGAGGCAGATACGCAGTATTTT.